These 18 T cell receptor beta chains share one sample of origin, sequenced in a study of T cell responses to AZD1222 COVID-19 vaccine (dated by TCRdb to 2020 to 2023). The time point label corresponds to: baseline before first vaccination. The label giving this sample's treatment or condition can be read as: meningococcal conjugate vaccine given as trial control. The library was generated by the immunoSEQ multiplex PCR assay. Held by TCRdb, this immuneACCESS table contains in-frame sequences only and omits some clones. Under half of the omission traces to an unresolved V gene where checked; the cause of the rest is unknown. The sample table contains about 140,000 clones; only one count was recorded for over 85% of them. Clones ranked in the top ten supply less than 1% of the sample. The sample here was peripheral blood, taken on day 0 of MenACWY control vaccination. The receptor set was obtained from an adult in good health.

The chain employs TRBV30 and TRBJ1-3; D perhaps matches TRBD1 (5 bases). From germline, CDR1 is GTSNPN and CDR2 SVGIG (reference sequence). The CDR3 length is 15 residues. Trimming took off 2 bases at V and 0 bases at J, with 11 bases between the two ends. CDR3 nucleotide sequence: TGTGCCTGGAGTCCACAGGTTTTCTCTGGAAACACCATATATTTT. It yields the protein CAWSPQVFSGNTIYF.

The rearrangement uses TRBV6-5 and TRBJ1-2, with D unclear. Germline V lookup: CDR1 MNHEY, CDR2 SVGAGI. CDR3 length equals 12 residues. Trimming stripped 6 bases from V and 4 bases from J, with 9 bases between. In DNA, the CDR3 is TGTGCCAGCAGGGACGGGGTCTATGGCTACACCTTC. It specifies CASRDGVYGYTF.

The chain couples TRBV20-1 to TRBJ2-3; no reliable D call. V dropped 3 bases and J dropped 4 bases, with 11 bases sitting between them. This CDR3 is 13 amino acids long. Germline V CDR1 and CDR2: DFQATT, SNEGSKA (reference sequence). The CDR3 sequence is CSASSGTADTQYF. The CDR3 DNA reads as TGCAGTGCTAGTAGTGGTACCGCAGATACGCAGTATTTT.

This clone was seen just once. The chain joins TRBV5-1 to TRBJ2-7; TRBD1 matches at 9 bases. J lost 3 bases, V lost 1 base, and 5 bases had no gene match. Germline assignment: CDR1 SGHRS and CDR2 YFSETQ. The CDR3 is made up of 15 amino acids. CDR3 nucleotide sequence: TGCGCCAGCAGCTTGAGGACAGGGGCTAACTACGAGCAGTACTTC. It specifies CASSLRTGANYEQYF.

This chain uses TRBV5-1 with TRBJ2-5; either TRBD1 or TRBD2 may fit D (7 bases each). CDR3 size: 16 residues. Germline loops: CDR1 SGHRS, CDR2 YFSETQ. Trimming removed 4 bases from V and 5 bases from J, with 21 bases in between. CDR3 in DNA: TGCGCCAGCAGCCCCGGGGGGACAGCTGGGGGGGAGACCCAGTACTTC. Translation gives CASSPGGTAGGETQYF.

The V call is TRBV15, the J call TRBJ1-2; TRBD1 agrees at 7 bases. This CDR3 is built from 15 residues. Per germline, CDR1 LNHNV and CDR2 YYDKDF (reference sequence). V dropped 4 bases and J dropped 1; count of bases not matched to a gene: 6. CDR3 DNA sequence: TGTGCCACCAGCACCGACAGGGAACTTAACTATGGCTACACCTTC. The encoded protein is CATSTDRELNYGYTF.

This chain joins TRBV7-2 and TRBJ2-1; no clear D. The CDR3 spans 12 residues. The V gene's germline CDR1 is SGHTA and CDR2 FQGNSA. V was cut by 5 bases and J by 13 bases, with 15 bases left in between. The CDR3 sequence is CASSRAPAEQFF. The CDR3 DNA reads TGTGCCAGCAGCCGAGCCCCTGCCGAACAGTTCTTC. Together with reference TRBV7-2 and TRBJ2-1, the CDR3 gives the full variable domain: GAGVSQSPSNKVTEKGKDVELRCDPISGHTALYWYRQSLGQGLEFLIYFQGNSAPDKSGLPSDRFSAERTGGSVSTLTIQRTQQEDSAVYLCASSRAPAEQFFGPGTRLTVL.

The genes are TRBV5-6 and TRBJ1-1; D might be TRBD1 (5 bases). Trimming removed 0 bases from V and 10 bases from J, with 10 bases in between. This CDR3 has 12 amino acids. Germline V gene data show CDR1 as SGHDT and CDR2 as YYEEEE. The CDR3 DNA reads TGTGCCAGCAGCTTGGTGAGGGGAACAGCTTTCTTT. Protein sequence: CASSLVRGTAFF.

The genes are TRBV6-5 and TRBJ1-2; 7 bases are a match to TRBD1. This CDR3 has 14 residues. Germline V gives CDR1 MNHEY, CDR2 SVGAGI. V gave up 6 bases and J gave up 5 bases; unmatched junction bases: 9. CDR3 coding DNA: TGTGCCAGCAGCTCAGGGGGTTCAATTTATGGCTACACCTTC. This translates into CASSSGGSIYGYTF.

A single count supports this clone. The rearrangement joins TRBV11-3 to TRBJ1-4; D is uncertain. Per the germline V gene, CDR1 is SGHNT and CDR2 is YENEEA. The CDR3 is 13 residues long. The V end lost 5 bases, the J end lost 8 bases, and 12 bases lay between the germline ends. Here the CDR3 DNA reads TGTGCCAGCAGCAACGGTCTCGGCGAAAAACTGTTTTTT. This gives the protein CASSNGLGEKLFF.

This chain joins TRBV7-9 and TRBJ2-7; D is perhaps TRBD2 (5 bases). CDR1 is SEHNR and CDR2 is FQNEAQ in the germline V gene (reference sequence). Trimming shortened V by 2 bases and J by 6 bases, and 14 bases separated the two germline ends. This CDR3 contains 14 residues. In DNA form, the CDR3 reads TGTGCCAGCAGCTTACTAGGCGGGCAAGGCGAGCAGTACTTC. This encodes CASSLLGGQGEQYF.

The chain has TRBV10-3 and TRBJ1-1, with 8 positions matching TRBD1. The CDR3 runs 14 residues. J lost 2 bases, V lost 6 bases, and 5 bases had no gene match. Germline CDR1 ENHRY, CDR2 SYGVKD. The CDR3 here is CAISYDRGNTEAFF. CDR3 bases: TGTGCCATCAGCTATGACAGGGGAAACACTGAAGCTTTCTTT.

V gene TRBV3-1 (or the pseudogene TRBV3-2) combines with J gene TRBJ1-5; 7 bases agree with TRBD1. The CDR3 is 16 amino acids. Per the germline V gene, CDR1 is LGHDT and CDR2 is YNNKEL (reference sequence). V dropped 1 base and J dropped 2; count of bases not matched to a gene: 5. CDR3 residues: CASSQAGTAGNQPQHF. In nucleotides, the CDR3 is TGTGCCAGCAGCCAAGCCGGGACAGCGGGCAATCAGCCCCAGCATTTT.

The chain links TRBV5-1 to TRBJ2-1; no clear D. CDR3 length: 13 residues. V lost 0 bases to trimming and J lost 10 bases, with 11 bases between them. Germline V CDR1 and CDR2: SGHRS, YFSETQ. CDR3 protein: CASSLDPSAEQFF. CDR3 bases: TGCGCCAGCAGCTTGGATCCCAGTGCGGAGCAGTTCTTC.

As concerns this clone: The same CDR3 is also encoded by other DNA sequences in this sample. The chain has TRBV5-1 and TRBJ1-5; a weak D match, TRBD1 (5 bases). Germline V gives CDR1 SGHRS, CDR2 YFSETQ. The CDR3 contains 14 residues. V lost 0 bases, J lost 2 bases, and 6 bases lay in between. CDR3 in amino acids: CASSLEGGNQPQHF. DNA for the CDR3: TGCGCCAGCAGCTTGGAAGGGGGCAATCAGCCCCAGCATTTT.

The chain employs TRBV24-1 and TRBJ2-2; 9 bases align to TRBD1. The CDR3 is made up of 15 amino acids. Looked up from germline, CDR1 is KGHDR and CDR2 is SFDVKD. The junction had 10 bases not matched to a gene; V was cut back by 10 bases and J by 5 bases. CDR3 DNA sequence: TGTGCCACATCACCCGGGACAGGGCGGACCGGGGAGCTGTTTTTT. Translating gives CATSPGTGRTGELFF.

This clone was counted only a few times. The V and J genes are TRBV7-9 and TRBJ1-6; possible D gene TRBD1, 5 bases. Germline V gives CDR1 SEHNR, CDR2 FQNEAQ (reference sequence). The germline V and J ends were trimmed by 7 bases and 8 bases, with 18 bases remaining between them. The CDR3 length is 15 residues. In nucleotides, the CDR3 is TGTGCCAGCACCCAAAGGGGAGCGATTGATTCACCCCTCCACTTT. As protein: CASTQRGAIDSPLHF.

The V gene is TRBV11-2, the J gene TRBJ2-2; D might be TRBD1 or TRBD2, each matching 5 bases. CDR1 SGHAT and CDR2 FQNNGV come from the germline V gene. The CDR3 runs to 16 residues. Trimming left V 2 bases short and J 4 bases short, with 14 bases between. CDR3: CASSLHGAGGTGELFF. The CDR3 nucleotides are TGTGCCAGCAGCTTACACGGGGCTGGGGGCACCGGGGAGCTGTTTTTT.